The 28 T cell receptor beta chains below were found in one sample sequenced in a study of radiation and T cells in renal cell carcinoma. This table comes from immunoSEQ multiplex PCR, and its TCRdb copy is limited to in-frame clones, with some not included. The data hold about 130,000 clones, with around 89% observed a single time. Described time point: blood 2 weeks post-SBRT. The treatment denotes: 15 Gy SBRT to primary tumor, nephrectomy 4 weeks later. The sequences come from blood, collected from a patient whose treatment included radiotherapy and nephrectomy. Source of these receptors: a woman aged 70-85 years with renal cell carcinoma.

V gene TRBV30 combines with J gene TRBJ2-7; the D gene is possibly TRBD2 (5 bases). CDR3 length: 14 amino acids. Germline V gene sequence: CDR1 GTSNPN, CDR2 SVGIG (reference sequence). Deletions cut 2 bases from V and 0 bases from J, with 11 bases between. The CDR3 DNA sequence: TGTGCCTGGAGTCCAGGAGGATCCTCCTACGAGCAGTACTTC. Protein sequence: CAWSPGGSSYEQYF.

Notes on this clone: Other DNA sequences in this sample translate to the same CDR3. The chain uses TRBV28 and TRBJ1-1; D is possibly TRBD1 (6 bases). CDR3 length: 15 residues. With 2 bases removed from V and 1 base from J, the gap between germline ends came to 11 bases. Germline V CDR1 and CDR2: MDHEN, SYDVKM. The DNA of the CDR3 is TGTGCCAGCAGTTTACCGCTGGGGGCGAACACTGAAGCTTTCTTT. The encoded protein is CASSLPLGANTEAFF.

The chain employs TRBV6-5 and TRBJ2-3, with D maybe TRBD1 (6 bases). Trimming took off 4 bases at V and 1 base at J, with 12 bases between the two ends. This CDR3 is 15 amino acids long. The V gene's germline CDR1 is MNHEY and CDR2 SVGAGI. The CDR3 sequence: CASSFPRQGTDTQYF. As DNA, the CDR3 is TGTGCCAGCAGTTTTCCCCGACAGGGCACAGATACGCAGTATTTT.

The genes are TRBV2 and TRBJ2-7; 10 bases line up with TRBD2. The germline V gene encodes CDR1 SNHLY and CDR2 FYNNEI. There are 14 residues in the CDR3. The V segment lost 6 bases and the J segment 4 bases; nucleotides outside the gene matches: 6. The CDR3 region has the DNA TGTGCCAGCAGCGTAGCGGGGGGTGGTTACGAGCAGTACTTC. It codes for CASSVAGGGYEQYF.

The chain is built from TRBV6-1 and TRBJ1-2; TRBD1 might be the D (5 bases). The length of the CDR3 is 14 residues. V lost 7 bases and J lost 1, with 13 bases in between. CDR1 is MNHNS and CDR2 is SASEGT in the germline V gene. CDR3 residues: CASTLRGVNYGYTF. The CDR3 DNA reads TGTGCCAGCACTCTTAGGGGAGTTAACTATGGCTACACCTTC.

The rearrangement joins TRBV9 to TRBJ1-3; weak D call: TRBD1 (5 bases). Trimming removed 4 bases from V and 4 bases from J, with 24 bases in between. The CDR3 has 18 residues. Germline loops: CDR1 SGDLS, CDR2 YYNGEE. The CDR3 nucleotides are TGTGCCAGCAGCAATAACCCGGGAGGCAGGGCATCAGGAAACACCATATATTTT. Translated: CASSNNPGGRASGNTIYF.

This clone has only a few counts. The chain recombines TRBV2 with TRBJ1-2, with 7 bases that match TRBD1. This CDR3 is built from 13 residues. Germline CDR1 and CDR2: SNHLY and FYNNEI. V shed 5 bases and J 3 bases; nucleotides not matched to a gene: 3. The CDR3 DNA is TGTGCCAGCAGTTCCGACAGGGACTATGGCTACACCTTC. This encodes CASSSDRDYGYTF. The complete variable domain, with remaining parts taken from reference TRBV2 and TRBJ1-2, reads EPEVTQTPSHQVTQMGQEVILRCVPISNHLYFYWYRQILGQKVEFLVSFYNNEISEKSEIFDDQFSVERPDGSNFTLKIRSTKLEDSAMYFCASSSDRDYGYTFGSGTRLTVV.

The chain employs TRBV7-3 and TRBJ1-6, with D hard to call. Deletions cut 5 bases from V and 6 bases from J, with 23 bases between. CDR1 and CDR2 from the germline V gene are SGHTA and FQGTGA. This CDR3 has 18 residues. In DNA form, the CDR3 reads TGTGCCAGCAGCCAAAACCCCGACCGAGTCCGGAGTAATTCACCCCTCCACTTT. This translates into CASSQNPDRVRSNSPLHF.

This chain links TRBV6-6 with TRBJ2-7, with D possibly TRBD1 on 6 matching bases. The V gene lost 4 bases and the J gene lost 6 bases, with 13 bases spanning the gap. Germline CDR1 reads MNHNY; CDR2 reads SVGAGI (reference sequence). The CDR3 is 13 amino acids. As DNA, the CDR3 is TGTGCCAGCAGTTTTACAGGGATGGGCGAGCAGTACTTC. It specifies CASSFTGMGEQYF.

This clone was seen just once. The V gene is TRBV7-9, the J gene TRBJ2-3; D remains unclear. The CDR3 is 17 amino acids. Trimming removed 2 bases at V and 4 bases at J, with 19 bases between. The germline V gene encodes CDR1 SEHNR and CDR2 FQNEAQ (reference sequence). The DNA of the CDR3 is TGTGCCAGCAGCTTAAGTCGCGAGGCGGATAGGGCAGATACGCAGTATTTT. Amino acid sequence: CASSLSREADRADTQYF.

The chain employs TRBV19 and TRBJ1-4, with D unclear. V lost 5 bases, J lost 5 bases, and 15 bases lay in between. Germline lookup yields CDR1 LNHDA and CDR2 SQIVND (reference sequence). The CDR3 loop spans 15 amino acids. The CDR3 DNA reads as TGTGCCAGTAGTGGGATAGGGCAGACCAATGAAAAACTGTTTTTT. Amino acid sequence: CASSGIGQTNEKLFF.

The chain employs TRBV7-9 and TRBJ1-2, with 7 positions matching TRBD1. The germline V gene encodes CDR1 SEHNR and CDR2 FQNEAQ (reference sequence). With 6 bases clipped from V and 8 bases from J, the junction kept 9 bases outside the gene matches. There are 13 residues in the CDR3. This CDR3 reads CASRHAGTEGYTF. CDR3 coding DNA: TGTGCCAGCAGACACGCCGGGACAGAAGGCTACACCTTC.

This clone has a single count. This rearrangement joins TRBV29-1 to TRBJ2-2, with 8 nucleotides matching TRBD1. The CDR3 sequence is 12 residues long. Losses at the gene ends were 4 bases for V and 10 bases for J; bases not matched to a gene: 5. Looked up from germline, CDR1 is SQVTM and CDR2 is ANQGSEA. The CDR3 is CSVAGGPEELFF. The CDR3 DNA sequence: TGCAGCGTTGCAGGGGGCCCCGAGGAGCTGTTTTTT.

The V and J genes are TRBV7-8 and TRBJ1-6, with 8 bases aligning to TRBD1. This CDR3 has 15 residues. The junction had 9 bases not matched to a gene; V was cut back by 5 bases and J by 9 bases. CDR1 is SGHVS, CDR2 FQNEAQ, per germline. The CDR3 DNA reads as TGTGCCAGCAGCAAGGACAGGGAAAATGTTTCACCCCTCCACTTT. Residues: CASSKDRENVSPLHF.

V and J are TRBV28 and TRBJ1-2, with D hard to call. V lost 7 bases and J lost 2, with 17 bases in between. The CDR3 has 15 amino acids. Germline CDR1 and CDR2: MDHEN and SYDVKM. CDR3 DNA sequence: TGTGCCAGCATAATATCAGGTTCCCACAACTATGGCTACACCTTC. Its protein is CASIISGSHNYGYTF.

The genes are TRBV7-2 and TRBJ1-5; D remains unclear. V was cut by 2 bases and J by 3 bases, with 8 bases left in between. The CDR3 has 14 amino acids. Germline CDR1 is SGHTA and CDR2 is FQGNSA. CDR3 loop: CASSLWRINQPQHF. CDR3 nucleotides: TGTGCCAGCAGCTTATGGCGGATCAATCAGCCCCAGCATTTT.

The chain links TRBV5-1 to TRBJ2-6; the D gene is possibly TRBD2 (6 bases). Germline CDR1 is SGHRS and CDR2 is YFSETQ. This CDR3 is built from 15 residues. The V gene lost 2 bases and the J gene lost 4 bases, with 10 bases spanning the gap. The chain's CDR3 is CASSFGGTGANVLTF. The CDR3, as DNA: TGCGCCAGCAGCTTTGGGGGGACCGGGGCCAACGTCCTGACTTTC.

In its sample, this clone was seen once. The chain has TRBV7-2 and TRBJ2-4, with a weak D call TRBD2 (5 bases). V lost 1 base and J lost 0, with 10 bases in between. Per the germline V gene, CDR1 is SGHTA and CDR2 is FQGNSA. The CDR3 runs 16 residues. CDR3 sequence: CASSLGPGVAKNIQYF. The DNA of the CDR3 is TGTGCCAGCAGCTTAGGCCCCGGGGTAGCCAAAAACATTCAGTACTTC.

V and J are TRBV6-1 and TRBJ2-7; tentative D call: TRBD1 (5 bases). CDR3 length: 12 amino acids. Trimming removed 6 bases at V and 2 bases at J, with 8 bases between. Germline V gene sequence: CDR1 MNHNS, CDR2 SASEGT. CDR3 sequence (DNA): TGTGCCAGCAGGTCAGGGCCCTACGAGCAGTACTTC. Translating it yields CASRSGPYEQYF.

The chain links TRBV7-8 to TRBJ2-7; D is perhaps TRBD1 (5 bases). The V end lost 1 base, the J end lost 7 bases, and 11 bases lay between the germline ends. This CDR3 has 13 amino acids. Per the germline V gene, CDR1 is SGHVS and CDR2 is FQNEAQ. CDR3 nucleotides: TGTGCCAGCAGCTTAGTTCAGGGTGTGGAGCAGTACTTC. It specifies CASSLVQGVEQYF. Full variable domain (outside the CDR3, taken from reference TRBV7-8 and TRBJ2-7): GAGVSQSPRYKVAKRGQDVALRCDPISGHVSLFWYQQALGQGPEFLTYFQNEAQLDKSGLPSDRFFAERPEGSVSTLKIQRTQQEDSAVYLCASSLVQGVEQYFGPGTRLTVT.

This chain links TRBV11-3 with TRBJ2-7; D is tentatively TRBD1 or TRBD2 (5 bases each). Trimming took off 6 bases at V and 2 bases at J, with 20 bases between the two ends. Looked up from germline, CDR1 is SGHNT and CDR2 is YENEEA. The CDR3 is 16 residues long. CDR3 residues: CASSMGRRPLPYEQYF. The CDR3 coding sequence is TGTGCCAGCAGTATGGGACGGCGTCCTCTGCCCTACGAGCAGTACTTC.

This clone was observed once. V and J are TRBV25-1 and TRBJ1-6; D may be TRBD1 (5 bases). The CDR3 has 14 amino acids. The germline gives CDR1 MGHDK, CDR2 SYGVNS. Between the trimmed V and J ends, which lost 9 bases and 7 bases, there was a span of 16 bases. The chain's CDR3 is CARQPRESNSPLHF. The CDR3 nucleotides are TGTGCCAGGCAGCCCAGGGAGTCGAATTCACCCCTCCACTTT.

The chain uses TRBV5-8 and TRBJ1-5; 7 bases fit TRBD1. After removal of 5 bases from V and 1 base from J, the junction contained 6 bases not matched to a gene. The length of the CDR3 is 15 residues. Germline-derived CDR1 and CDR2 are SGHTS and YDEGEE. CDR3 nucleotides: TGTGCCAGCAGTCCCTACAGGGGCAGCAATCAGCCCCAGCATTTT. Translation gives CASSPYRGSNQPQHF.

The CDR3 here is CASRDTYTEAFF. The CDR3 DNA is TGTGCCAGCCGGGACACCTACACTGAAGCTTTCTTT. V and J are TRBV28 and TRBJ1-1; D might be TRBD1 (6 bases). V lost 8 bases and J lost 3, with 10 bases in between. The CDR3 length is 12 residues. CDR1 MDHEN and CDR2 SYDVKM come from the germline V gene.

V and J are TRBV5-8 and TRBJ1-4; TRBD1 matches at 7 bases. Germline V CDR1 and CDR2: SGHTS, YDEGEE. The CDR3 sequence is 15 residues long. The trim removed 3 bases at V and 6 bases at J, leaving 8 bases unmatched. CDR3 protein: CASSSRQGGHEKLFF. The DNA for the CDR3 is TGTGCCAGCAGCTCTCGTCAGGGGGGCCATGAAAAACTGTTTTTT.

This sequence joins TRBV28 and TRBJ2-5, with TRBD1 identical over 9 bases. Germline CDR1 MDHEN, CDR2 SYDVKM. This CDR3 comprises 13 residues. V trimming: 6 bases; J trimming: 5 bases; junction bases outside the gene matches: 4. CDR3 in DNA: TGTGCCAGCAGGCGGGACAGGGTGGAGACCCAGTACTTC. Amino acids: CASRRDRVETQYF.

CDR3 region: CASSYSGLGTEAFF. The CDR3 DNA reads TGTGCCAGCAGTTACTCGGGACTCGGCACTGAAGCTTTCTTT. The chain has TRBV6-5 and TRBJ1-1; weak D call: TRBD1 (5 bases). CDR3 length equals 14 residues. The germline V gene has CDR1 MNHEY and CDR2 SVGAGI. V was trimmed by 0 bases and J by 4 bases, leaving 9 bases between them.

J is TRBJ2-2 and V is TRBV5-1, with TRBD1 identical over 8 bases. Per the germline V gene, CDR1 is SGHRS and CDR2 is YFSETQ. Unmatched junction bases numbered 6, after V lost 0 bases and J lost 5 bases. CDR3 length: 16 residues. CDR3 amino acids: CASSLVQGAGTGELFF. The DNA of the CDR3 is TGCGCCAGCAGCTTGGTCCAGGGGGCAGGGACCGGGGAGCTGTTTTTT.